The 2 T cell receptor beta chains listed next were all sequenced from one sample in a study of blood T cell repertoires in COVID-19. The table came from immunoSEQ multiplex PCR; TCRdb's copy has only in-frame clones and leaves some out. Among roughly 250,000 clones listed, about 89% were seen once. Sequencing input: peripheral blood. Receptors were obtained from a young man with acute or convalescent COVID-19.

The rearrangement uses TRBV27 and TRBJ2-1; the D gene is possibly TRBD1 (7 bases). V was clipped by 4 bases and J by 9 bases, with 28 bases between them. Per germline, CDR1 MNHEY and CDR2 SMNVEV (reference sequence). The CDR3 length is 18 residues. The CDR3 bases are TGTGCCAGCAGTTACCTTCGACTAGGACAGGATTACCCTACTGAGCAGTTCTTC. It is translated as CASSYLRLGQDYPTEQFF.

CDR3 protein: CASSLSWDRRGETQYF. The DNA for the CDR3 is TGTGCCAGCAGTTTATCCTGGGACAGGCGGGGAGAGACCCAGTACTTC. J is TRBJ2-5 and V is TRBV27; 8 bases match TRBD1. Germline CDR1 reads MNHEY; CDR2 reads SMNVEV (reference sequence). V gave up 0 bases and J gave up 4 bases; unmatched junction bases: 7. The CDR3 loop spans 16 amino acids.